The present TCR beta chain was sequenced within a study of early T cells in non-severe SARS-CoV-2 infection. V was clipped by 3 bases and J by 0 bases; unmatched bases: 2. Germline lookup yields CDR1 SNHLY and CDR2 FYNNEI. The CDR3 contains 14 residues. This clonotype was seen a few times. TCRdb itself ran the 5' RACE reads through MiXCR, one entry per CDR3 protein. Here the sample spans just over 80,000 distinct CDR3 sequences, around 13% being singletons. The TCR was taken from an adult who was a healthcare worker with PCR-confirmed SARS-CoV-2 infection or an uninfected control (not recorded which). This chain joins TRBV2 and TRBJ2-7; 7 bases line up with TRBD1. Sequenced material: whole blood. The CDR3 sequence: CASSEDRSSYEQYF. The CDR3 nucleotides are TGTGCCAGCAGTGAGGACAGGAGCTCCTACGAGCAGTACTTC. Using reference TRBV2 and TRBJ2-7 for the parts outside the CDR3, the full variable domain is EPEVTQTPSHQVTQMGQEVILRCVPISNHLYFYWYRQILGQKVEFLVSFYNNEISEKSEIFDDQFSVERPDGSNFTLKIRSTKLEDSAMYFCASSEDRSSYEQYFGPGTRLTVT.